This TCR beta chain was sequenced during a study of beta chain features in type 1 diabetes. Findings and limits, study-wide: Among all four CD4+ subsets, Type 1 diabetes patients had TCRB CDR3s that were moderately but significantly shorter.

The single heparinised draw taken from each donor contained about 120 mL of blood on average. This clone was detected only a few times. Its specificity is not known. The study reverse transcribed the entire isolated RNA, so it sequenced expressed TCRB transcripts. Around 3.57 million reads was the average for naive, central memory and regulatory T cell samples. Sequencing used immunoSEQ multiplex PCR; TCRdb keeps in-frame clones, though not all of them. The repertoire holds approximately 140,000 clones, with 6% to 7.5% as singletons. Germline V gene data show CDR1 as SGHTA and CDR2 as FQGTGA. The CDR3 extends over 13 amino acids. Trimming stripped 2 bases from V and 3 bases from J, with 8 bases between.

The clonotype originates from a woman under 40 in good health. The sequenced sample consisted of central memory CD4+ T cells from blood. The chain links TRBV7-3 to TRBJ2-7; D is possibly TRBD1 (6 bases). The CDR3 here is CASSLLQGYEQYF. CDR3 in DNA: TGTGCCAGCAGCTTATTACAGGGCTACGAGCAGTACTTC.